The rows below give T cell receptor beta chains drawn from one sample of a study of T cells after yellow fever vaccination. TCRdb re-derived calls from the 5' RACE reads in MiXCR, one entry per CDR3 protein. The table includes some 600,000 distinct CDR3 sequences, around an eighth detected once. The sequencing used PBMCs, collected on the day of the yellow fever booster vaccination. These receptors were obtained from a young man who received the YFV17D yellow fever vaccine. Each CDR3 is given with its conserved first and last residue. D genes are given only for firm matches. A row's size may be missing; if present it is once, few, many or a size class.

CDR3nt: TGTGCCAGCAGCAAAGGGGAACCTGAGCAGTTCTTC; CDR3aa: CASSKGEPEQFF; abundance: NA; j_gene: TRBJ2-1; v_gene: TRBV21-1; d_gene: NA
CDR3nt: TGTGCCAGCAACTGGGACAGGGGGCGACGGGAGCAGTACTTC; CDR3aa: CASNWDRGRREQYF; abundance: NA; j_gene: TRBJ2-7; v_gene: TRBV5-6; d_gene: TRBD1
CDR3nt: TGTGCCAGCACACCCCCCGGGTTGCAGGAGACCCAGTACTTC; CDR3aa: CASTPPGLQETQYF; abundance: few; j_gene: TRBJ2-5; v_gene: TRBV18; d_gene: NA
CDR3nt: TGTGCCAGCTCACCGGGGGTGAACACCGGGGAGCTGTTTTTT; CDR3aa: CASSPGVNTGELFF; abundance: many; j_gene: TRBJ2-2; v_gene: TRBV18; d_gene: NA
CDR3nt: TGTGCCAGCAGTCGGGACGCGGCGGGTGAGCAGTTCTTC; CDR3aa: CASSRDAAGEQFF; abundance: many; j_gene: TRBJ2-1; v_gene: TRBV7-9; d_gene: NA
CDR3nt: TGTGCCAGCAGTGAAGCTAGCGGGAGGGCCGATGAGCAGTTCTTC; CDR3aa: CASSEASGRADEQFF; abundance: few; j_gene: TRBJ2-1; v_gene: TRBV6-1; d_gene: TRBD2
CDR3nt: TGCGCCAGCAGGATCGGGGGCGGCGAAAAACTGTTTTTT; CDR3aa: CASRIGGGEKLFF; abundance: NA; j_gene: TRBJ1-4; v_gene: TRBV5-1; d_gene: NA
CDR3nt: TGTGCCAGCAGCCAAGGGACTAGCGGGAGCGCGGACTTC; CDR3aa: CASSQGTSGSADF; abundance: NA; j_gene: TRBJ2-7; v_gene: TRBV3-1; d_gene: TRBD2
CDR3nt: TGCAGTGGCTGGGGAACCGCCTATGAGCAGTTCTTC; CDR3aa: CSGWGTAYEQFF; abundance: many; j_gene: TRBJ2-1; v_gene: TRBV20-1; d_gene: NA
CDR3nt: TGTGCCAGCAGTTTAAGGTTTGGGACCCAGTACTTC; CDR3aa: CASSLRFGTQYF; abundance: few; j_gene: TRBJ2-5; v_gene: TRBV27; d_gene: NA
CDR3nt: TGCGCCAGCAGCCAAGATCACAGGGAAGACGAGCAGTACTTC; CDR3aa: CASSQDHREDEQYF; abundance: NA; j_gene: TRBJ2-7; v_gene: TRBV4-3; d_gene: NA
CDR3nt: TGTGCCAGCAGTTTATCGAAATTTGGGACTAGCGGGATAGACCCAGATACGCAGTATTTT; CDR3aa: CASSLSKFGTSGIDPDTQYF; abundance: NA; j_gene: TRBJ2-3; v_gene: TRBV27; d_gene: TRBD2
CDR3nt: TGTGCCAGCAGCAGTGAGGCGGGAGGAGCAGATACGCAGTATTTT; CDR3aa: CASSSEAGGADTQYF; abundance: NA; j_gene: TRBJ2-3; v_gene: TRBV13; d_gene: TRBD2
CDR3nt: TGTGCCAGCAGTCACTCTGGAGGGCTCGAGCAGTACTTC; CDR3aa: CASSHSGGLEQYF; abundance: NA; j_gene: TRBJ2-7; v_gene: TRBV25-1; d_gene: NA
CDR3nt: TGTGCCAGCAGCGTAGGTCTAGCGGTAAGCTCCTACAATGAGCAGTTCTTC; CDR3aa: CASSVGLAVSSYNEQFF; abundance: many; j_gene: TRBJ2-1; v_gene: TRBV9; d_gene: TRBD2
CDR3nt: TGTGCCAGCAGTTACTCGACGGGACTTCAGCCCCAGCATTTT; CDR3aa: CASSYSTGLQPQHF; abundance: NA; j_gene: TRBJ1-5; v_gene: TRBV6-5; d_gene: NA
CDR3nt: TGTACCCCCCGTGGTGTGGGACTAGCGGGAAGACCCTACAATGAGCAGTTCTTC; CDR3aa: CTPRGVGLAGRPYNEQFF; abundance: NA; j_gene: TRBJ2-1; v_gene: TRBV2; d_gene: TRBD2
CDR3nt: TGTGCCAGCAGGCCGGGAGTAGCGGGTAATGAGCAGTTCTTC; CDR3aa: CASRPGVAGNEQFF; abundance: NA; j_gene: TRBJ2-1; v_gene: TRBV11-2; d_gene: TRBD2
CDR3nt: TGTGCCAGCAGCCCCCCGGGACAGCTCAAAACCGAGCAGTTCTTC; CDR3aa: CASSPPGQLKTEQFF; abundance: NA; j_gene: TRBJ2-1; v_gene: TRBV7-3; d_gene: TRBD1
CDR3nt: TGTGCCAGTAGTTGGACGGCTGCGAACACCGGGGAGCTGTTTTTT; CDR3aa: CASSWTAANTGELFF; abundance: few; j_gene: TRBJ2-2; v_gene: TRBV19; d_gene: NA
CDR3nt: TGTGCCAGTAGTATACCGGGACAGTATAGCAATCAGCCCCAGCATTTT; CDR3aa: CASSIPGQYSNQPQHF; abundance: few; j_gene: TRBJ1-5; v_gene: TRBV19; d_gene: TRBD1
CDR3nt: TGCAGTGCTAGCCACAGGGAGAGTGGCTACACCTTC; CDR3aa: CSASHRESGYTF; abundance: NA; j_gene: TRBJ1-2; v_gene: TRBV20-1; d_gene: NA
CDR3nt: TGCAGTGCTAGAGATCCAACAGGGAACAATGAGCAGTTCTTC; CDR3aa: CSARDPTGNNEQFF; abundance: NA; j_gene: TRBJ2-1; v_gene: TRBV20-1; d_gene: NA
CDR3nt: TGCGCCAGCAGTATCAGGGGGAACACCGGGGAGCTGTTTTTT; CDR3aa: CASSIRGNTGELFF; abundance: NA; j_gene: TRBJ2-2; v_gene: TRBV10-1; d_gene: NA
CDR3nt: TGTGCCAGCAGTCCGGCCCGGTCGGGCAACGTCCTGACTTTC; CDR3aa: CASSPARSGNVLTF; abundance: few; j_gene: TRBJ2-6; v_gene: TRBV25-1; d_gene: NA
CDR3nt: TGTGCCAGCAGGGAAATGGGGTCTGGAAACACCATATATTTT; CDR3aa: CASREMGSGNTIYF; abundance: few; j_gene: TRBJ1-3; v_gene: TRBV12-3/TRBV12-4; d_gene: NA
CDR3nt: TGTGCCACCAGTGCAGGGAGCTCCTACAATGAGCAGTTCTTC; CDR3aa: CATSAGSSYNEQFF; abundance: few; j_gene: TRBJ2-1; v_gene: TRBV24-1; d_gene: NA
CDR3nt: TGCGCCAGCAGCTTGGTCTCCGGGGAGCAGTACTTC; CDR3aa: CASSLVSGEQYF; abundance: many; j_gene: TRBJ2-7; v_gene: TRBV5-1; d_gene: NA
CDR3nt: TGTGCCAGCAGAGCTGGACAGGGGGGCGGTCCGTCCGAGCAGTACTTC; CDR3aa: CASRAGQGGGPSEQYF; abundance: many; j_gene: TRBJ2-7; v_gene: TRBV6-1; d_gene: TRBD1
CDR3nt: TGCAGTGCTAGGAAGGCGACTAGCGGGATCGAGACCCAGTACTTC; CDR3aa: CSARKATSGIETQYF; abundance: many; j_gene: TRBJ2-5; v_gene: TRBV20-1; d_gene: TRBD2